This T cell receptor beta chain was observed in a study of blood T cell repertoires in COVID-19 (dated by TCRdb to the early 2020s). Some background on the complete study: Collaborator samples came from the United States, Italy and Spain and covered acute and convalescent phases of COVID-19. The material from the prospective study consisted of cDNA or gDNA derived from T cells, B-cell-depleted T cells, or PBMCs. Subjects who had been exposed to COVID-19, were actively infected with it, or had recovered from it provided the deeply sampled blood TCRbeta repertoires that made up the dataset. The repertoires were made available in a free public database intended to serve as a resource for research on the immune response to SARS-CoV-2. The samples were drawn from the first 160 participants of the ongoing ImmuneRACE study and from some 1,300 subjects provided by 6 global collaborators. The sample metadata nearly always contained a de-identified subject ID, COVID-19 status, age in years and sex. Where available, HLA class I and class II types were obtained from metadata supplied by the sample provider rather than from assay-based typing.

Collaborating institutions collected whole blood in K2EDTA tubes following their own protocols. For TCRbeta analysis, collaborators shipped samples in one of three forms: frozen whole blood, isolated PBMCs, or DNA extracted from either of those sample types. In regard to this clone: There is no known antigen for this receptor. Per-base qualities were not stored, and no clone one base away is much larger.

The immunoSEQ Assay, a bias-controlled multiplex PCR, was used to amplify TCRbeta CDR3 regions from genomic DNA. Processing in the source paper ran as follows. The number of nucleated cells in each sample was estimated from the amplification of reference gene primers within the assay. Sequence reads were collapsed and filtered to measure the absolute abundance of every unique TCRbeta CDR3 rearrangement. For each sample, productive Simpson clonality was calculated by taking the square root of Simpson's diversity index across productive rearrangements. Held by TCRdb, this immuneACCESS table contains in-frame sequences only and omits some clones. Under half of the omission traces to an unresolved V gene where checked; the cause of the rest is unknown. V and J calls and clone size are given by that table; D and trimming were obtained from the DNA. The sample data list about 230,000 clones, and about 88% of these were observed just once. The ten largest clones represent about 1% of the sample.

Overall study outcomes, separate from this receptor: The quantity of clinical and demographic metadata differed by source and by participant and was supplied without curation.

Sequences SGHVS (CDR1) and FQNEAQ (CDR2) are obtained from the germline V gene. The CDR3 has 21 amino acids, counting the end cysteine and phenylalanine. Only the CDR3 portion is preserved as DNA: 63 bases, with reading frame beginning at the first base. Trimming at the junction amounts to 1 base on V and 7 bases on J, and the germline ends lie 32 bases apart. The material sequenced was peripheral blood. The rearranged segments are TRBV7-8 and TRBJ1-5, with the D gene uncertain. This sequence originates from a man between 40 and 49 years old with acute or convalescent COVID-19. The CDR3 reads CASSLDRGFVQEDRLSQPQHF. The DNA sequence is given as TGTGCCAGCAGCTTAGATCGTGGATTTGTCCAGGAGGATCGTTTGAGCCAGCCCCAGCATTTT.